This T cell receptor (beta chain) came from a study of blood T cell repertoires in COVID-19. Whole-study context: Material from acute and convalescent COVID-19 was sourced from the United States, Italy and Spain. The cDNA or gDNA used as material had been derived from T cells, B-cell-depleted T cells, or PBMCs.

V lost 3 bases and J 7 bases, leaving 19 bases between the germline ends. The CDR3 consists of 16 residues. The germline CDR1 and CDR2 sequences are LGHNA and YSLEER. Authors' methods: Estimated nucleated cell counts came from reference gene primer amplification. Data came from immunoSEQ multiplex PCR; TCRdb stores just in-frame clones and leaves some out. V and J calls and clone size come straight from that table; D and trimming were deduced from the DNA. The sample consists of over 250,000 clones, more than 70% of them appearing once. The V and J genes are TRBV4-3 and TRBJ2-1; possible D gene TRBD2, 7 bases. Material: peripheral blood. The clonotype originates from a woman between 45 and 65 years old with acute or convalescent COVID-19. The CDR3 loop is CASSHLGGERSNEQFF. In DNA form, the CDR3 reads TGCGCCAGCAGCCATCTAGGGGGGGAAAGATCGAATGAGCAGTTCTTC.